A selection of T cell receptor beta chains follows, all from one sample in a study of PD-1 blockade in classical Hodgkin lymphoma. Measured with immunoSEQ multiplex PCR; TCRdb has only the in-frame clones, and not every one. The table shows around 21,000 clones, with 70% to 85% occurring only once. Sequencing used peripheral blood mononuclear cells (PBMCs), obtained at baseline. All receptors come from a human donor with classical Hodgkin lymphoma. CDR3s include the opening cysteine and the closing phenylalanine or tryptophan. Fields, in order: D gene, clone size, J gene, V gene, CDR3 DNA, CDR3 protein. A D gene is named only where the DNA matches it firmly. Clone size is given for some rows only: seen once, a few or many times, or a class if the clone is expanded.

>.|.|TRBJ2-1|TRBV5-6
TGTGCCAGCAGCTCTTATTCCTCCTCCTACAATGAGCAGTTCTTC
CASSSYSSSYNEQFF
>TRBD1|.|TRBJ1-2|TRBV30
TGTGCCTGGAGTGTACAGGGGGCAAGTGGCTACACCTTC
CAWSVQGASGYTF
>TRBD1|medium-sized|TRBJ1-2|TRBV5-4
TGTGCCAGCAGCTTGGTAACAGGGGTTCATGGCTACACCTTC
CASSLVTGVHGYTF
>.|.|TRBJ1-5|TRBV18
TGTGCCAGCTCCCGACGACAGGGCAATCAGCCCCAGCATTTT
CASSRRQGNQPQHF
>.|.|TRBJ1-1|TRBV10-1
TGCGCCAGCAGTGAGTCGGACACTGAAGCTTTCTTT
CASSESDTEAFF
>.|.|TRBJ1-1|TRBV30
TGTGCCTGGAAGGGGAGCCCGGCGGACACTGAAGCTTTCTTT
CAWKGSPADTEAFF
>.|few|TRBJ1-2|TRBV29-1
TGCAGCGTGGGTCGACAGAACTATGGCTACACCTTC
CSVGRQNYGYTF
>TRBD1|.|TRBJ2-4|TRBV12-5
TGTGCTAGTGGTTCCGGGACAGACAAAAACATTCAGTACTTC
CASGSGTDKNIQYF
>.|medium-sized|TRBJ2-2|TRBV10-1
TGCGCCAGCACCGAGACTAGGAGTTCCGGGGAGCTGTTTTTT
CASTETRSSGELFF
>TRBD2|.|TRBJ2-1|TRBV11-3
TGTGCCAGCAGCCCGGCCGGGAGGGTCAATGAGCAGTTCTTC
CASSPAGRVNEQFF
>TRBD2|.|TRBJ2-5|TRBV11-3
TGTGCCAGCAGCTTAGTCGGGACTAGCGGAGAAGAGACCCAGTACTTC
CASSLVGTSGEETQYF
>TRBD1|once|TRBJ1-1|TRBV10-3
TGTGCCATCAGTTTTGCAACAGGGGCCGTGGGTGAAGCTTTCTTT
CAISFATGAVGEAFF
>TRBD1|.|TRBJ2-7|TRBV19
TGTGCCAGTAAGGGGACAGCGGAGCCCGAGCAGTACTTC
CASKGTAEPEQYF